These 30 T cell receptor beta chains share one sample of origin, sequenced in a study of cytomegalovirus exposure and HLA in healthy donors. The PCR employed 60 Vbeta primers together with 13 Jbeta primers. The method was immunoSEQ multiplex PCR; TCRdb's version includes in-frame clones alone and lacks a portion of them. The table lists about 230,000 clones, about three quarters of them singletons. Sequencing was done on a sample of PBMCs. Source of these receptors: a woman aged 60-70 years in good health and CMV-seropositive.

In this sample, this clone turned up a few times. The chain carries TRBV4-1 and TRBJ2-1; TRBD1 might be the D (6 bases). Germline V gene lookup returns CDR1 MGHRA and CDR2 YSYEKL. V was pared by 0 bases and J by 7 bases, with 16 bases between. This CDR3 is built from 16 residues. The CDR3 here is CASSQDRVTGKNEQFF. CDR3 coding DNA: TGCGCCAGCAGCCAAGATCGCGTGACAGGCAAGAATGAGCAGTTCTTC.

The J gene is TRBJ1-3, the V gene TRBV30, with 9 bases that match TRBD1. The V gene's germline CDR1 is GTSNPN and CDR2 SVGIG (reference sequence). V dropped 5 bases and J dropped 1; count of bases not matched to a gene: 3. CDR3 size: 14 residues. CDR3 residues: CAWDRGSSGNTIYF. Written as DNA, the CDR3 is TGTGCCTGGGACAGGGGGTCTTCTGGAAACACCATATATTTT.

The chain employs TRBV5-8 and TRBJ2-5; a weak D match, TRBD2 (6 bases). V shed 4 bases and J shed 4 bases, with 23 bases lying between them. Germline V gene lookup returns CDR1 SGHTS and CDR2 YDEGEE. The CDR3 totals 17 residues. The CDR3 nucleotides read TGTGCCAGCAGCGTTAGGGCGTCCTGGGGGGTCACAGAGACCCAGTACTTC. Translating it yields CASSVRASWGVTETQYF.

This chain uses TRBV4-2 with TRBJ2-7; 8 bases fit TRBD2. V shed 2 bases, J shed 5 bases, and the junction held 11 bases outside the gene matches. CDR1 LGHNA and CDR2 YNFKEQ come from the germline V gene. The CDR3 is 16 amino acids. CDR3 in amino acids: CASSQPRGGTQDEQYF. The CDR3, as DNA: TGTGCCAGCAGCCAACCCCGGGGGGGTACCCAGGACGAGCAGTACTTC.

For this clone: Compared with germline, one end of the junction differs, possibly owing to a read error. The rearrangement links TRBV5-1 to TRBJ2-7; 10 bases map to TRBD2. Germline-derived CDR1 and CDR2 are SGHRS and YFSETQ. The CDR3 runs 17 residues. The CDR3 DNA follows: TGCGCCAGCAGCTTGTTAAGCCTAGCGGGAGCGTCCTCCGAGCAGTACTTC. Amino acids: CASSLLSLAGASSEQYF.

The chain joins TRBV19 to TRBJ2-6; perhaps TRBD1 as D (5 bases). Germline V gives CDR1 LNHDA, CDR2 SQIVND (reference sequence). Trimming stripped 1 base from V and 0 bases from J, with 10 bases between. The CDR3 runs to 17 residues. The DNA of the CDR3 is TGTGCCAGTAGTATAGGGGGCAGCAGCTCTGGGGCCAACGTCCTGACTTTC. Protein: CASSIGGSSSGANVLTF.

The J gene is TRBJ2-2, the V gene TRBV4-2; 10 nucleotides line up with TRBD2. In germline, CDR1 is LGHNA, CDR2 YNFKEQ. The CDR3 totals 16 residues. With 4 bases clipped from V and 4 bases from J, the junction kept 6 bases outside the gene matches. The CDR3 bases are TGTGCCAGCAGCCCTGCCCTAGCGGGGGCCACCGGGGAGCTGTTTTTT. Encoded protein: CASSPALAGATGELFF.

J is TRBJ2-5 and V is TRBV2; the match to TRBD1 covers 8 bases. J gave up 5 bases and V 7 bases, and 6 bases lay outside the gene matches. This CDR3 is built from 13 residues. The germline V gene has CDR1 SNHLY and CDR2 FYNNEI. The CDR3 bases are TGTGCCAGCAAAAGACAGGGGAGGGAGACCCAGTACTTC. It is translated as CASKRQGRETQYF.

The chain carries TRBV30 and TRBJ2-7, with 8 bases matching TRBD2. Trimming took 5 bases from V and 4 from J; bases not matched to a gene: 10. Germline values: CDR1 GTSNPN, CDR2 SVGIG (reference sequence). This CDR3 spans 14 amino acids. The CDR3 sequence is CAWGPGGGVYEQYF. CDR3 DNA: TGTGCCTGGGGACCCGGGGGGGGAGTATACGAGCAGTACTTC. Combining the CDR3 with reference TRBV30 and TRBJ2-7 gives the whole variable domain SQTIHQWPATLVQPVGSPLSLECTVEGTSNPNLYWYRQAAGRGLQLLFYSVGIGQISSEVPQNLSASRPQDRQFILSSKKLLLSDSGFYLCAWGPGGGVYEQYFGPGTRLTVT.

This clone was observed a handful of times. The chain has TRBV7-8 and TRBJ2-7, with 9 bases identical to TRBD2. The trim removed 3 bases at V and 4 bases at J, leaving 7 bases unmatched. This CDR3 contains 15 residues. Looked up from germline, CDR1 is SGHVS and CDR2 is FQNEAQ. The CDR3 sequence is CASSFAGGPDYEQYF. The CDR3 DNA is TGTGCCAGCAGCTTCGCGGGGGGGCCTGATTACGAGCAGTACTTC.

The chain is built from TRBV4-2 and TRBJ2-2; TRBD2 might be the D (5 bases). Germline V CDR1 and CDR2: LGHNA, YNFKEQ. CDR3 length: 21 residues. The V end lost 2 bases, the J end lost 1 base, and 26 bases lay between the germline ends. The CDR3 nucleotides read TGTGCCAGCAGCCAACTTTTATCATCCAGAGACGGGAAAAGGAACACCGGGGAGCTGTTTTTT. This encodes CASSQLLSSRDGKRNTGELFF.

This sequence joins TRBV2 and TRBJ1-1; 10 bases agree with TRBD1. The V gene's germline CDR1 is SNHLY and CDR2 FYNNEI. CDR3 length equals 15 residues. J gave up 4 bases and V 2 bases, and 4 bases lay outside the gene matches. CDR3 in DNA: TGTGCCAGCAGTGAAAGGGGACAGGGGATCACTGAAGCTTTCTTT. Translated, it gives CASSERGQGITEAFF.

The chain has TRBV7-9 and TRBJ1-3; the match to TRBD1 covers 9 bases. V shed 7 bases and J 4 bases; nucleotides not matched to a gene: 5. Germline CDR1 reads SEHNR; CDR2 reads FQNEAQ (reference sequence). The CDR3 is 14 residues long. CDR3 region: CASTPGTGGNTIYF. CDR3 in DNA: TGTGCCAGCACCCCGGGGACAGGGGGAAACACCATATATTTT. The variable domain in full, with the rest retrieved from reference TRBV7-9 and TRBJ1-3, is DTGVSQNPRHKITKRGQNVTFRCDPISEHNRLYWYRQTLGQGPEFLTYFQNEAQLEKSRLLSDRFSAERPKGSFSTLEIQRTEQGDSAMYLCASTPGTGGNTIYFGEGSWLTVV.

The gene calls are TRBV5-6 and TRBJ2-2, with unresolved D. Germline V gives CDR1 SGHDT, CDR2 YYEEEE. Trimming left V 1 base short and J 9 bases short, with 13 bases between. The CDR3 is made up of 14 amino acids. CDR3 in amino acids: CASSLNPAPRELFF. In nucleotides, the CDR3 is TGTGCCAGCAGCTTGAATCCCGCTCCTAGGGAGCTGTTTTTT.

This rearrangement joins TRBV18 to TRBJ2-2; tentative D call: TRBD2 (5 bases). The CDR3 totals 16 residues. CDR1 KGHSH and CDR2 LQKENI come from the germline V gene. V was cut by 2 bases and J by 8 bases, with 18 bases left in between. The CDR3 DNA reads TGTGCCAGCTCACCATCCCTCCTGACGTCGGGAGGGGAGCTGTTTTTT. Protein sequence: CASSPSLLTSGGELFF.

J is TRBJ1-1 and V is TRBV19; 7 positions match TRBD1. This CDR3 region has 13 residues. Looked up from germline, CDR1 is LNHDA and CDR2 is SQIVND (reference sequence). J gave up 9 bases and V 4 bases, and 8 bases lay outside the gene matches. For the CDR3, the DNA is TGTGCCAGTAGTACCCCCGACAGGGTTAAAGCTTTCTTT. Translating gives CASSTPDRVKAFF.

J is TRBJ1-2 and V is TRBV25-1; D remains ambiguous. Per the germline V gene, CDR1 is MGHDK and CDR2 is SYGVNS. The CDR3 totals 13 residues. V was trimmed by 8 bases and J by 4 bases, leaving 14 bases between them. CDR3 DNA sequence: TGTGCCAGCCGAAACCAAGAAGCCTATGGCTACACCTTC. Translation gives CASRNQEAYGYTF.

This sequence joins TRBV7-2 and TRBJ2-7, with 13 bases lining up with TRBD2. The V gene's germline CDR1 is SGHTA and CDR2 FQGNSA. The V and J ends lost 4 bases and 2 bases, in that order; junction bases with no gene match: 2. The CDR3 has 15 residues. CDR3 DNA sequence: TGTGCCAGCAGCTCAACTAGCGGGGGGGCCTACGAGCAGTACTTC. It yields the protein CASSSTSGGAYEQYF.

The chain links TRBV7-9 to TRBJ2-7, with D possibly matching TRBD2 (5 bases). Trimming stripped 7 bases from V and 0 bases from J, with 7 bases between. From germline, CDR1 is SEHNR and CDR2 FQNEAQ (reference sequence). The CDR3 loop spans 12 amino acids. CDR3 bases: TGTGCCAGCACCCGGGACTCCTACGAGCAGTACTTC. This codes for CASTRDSYEQYF.

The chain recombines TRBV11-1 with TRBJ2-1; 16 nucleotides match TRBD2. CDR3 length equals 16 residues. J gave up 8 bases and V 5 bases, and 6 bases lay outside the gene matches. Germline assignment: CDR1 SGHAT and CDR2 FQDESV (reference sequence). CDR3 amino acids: CASSAGTSGGAYEQFF. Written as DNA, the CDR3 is TGTGCCAGCAGCGCCGGGACTAGCGGGGGGGCGTATGAGCAGTTCTTC.

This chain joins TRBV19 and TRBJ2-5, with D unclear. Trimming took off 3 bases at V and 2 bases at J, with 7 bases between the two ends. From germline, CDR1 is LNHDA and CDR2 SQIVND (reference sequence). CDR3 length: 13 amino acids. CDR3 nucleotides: TGTGCCAGTAGTATTCCCCCTCAAGAGACCCAGTACTTC. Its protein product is CASSIPPQETQYF.

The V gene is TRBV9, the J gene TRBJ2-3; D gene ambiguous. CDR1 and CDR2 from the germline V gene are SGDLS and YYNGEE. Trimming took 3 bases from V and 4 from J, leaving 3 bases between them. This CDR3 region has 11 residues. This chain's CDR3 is CASSAADTQYF. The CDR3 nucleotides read TGTGCCAGCAGCGCCGCAGATACGCAGTATTTT.

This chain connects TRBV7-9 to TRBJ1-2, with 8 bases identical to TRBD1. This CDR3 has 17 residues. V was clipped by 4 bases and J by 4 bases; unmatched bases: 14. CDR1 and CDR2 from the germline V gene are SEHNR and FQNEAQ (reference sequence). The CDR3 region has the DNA TGTGCCAGCAGCTCTCTCCTTGGGACAGGAGACCCCTATGGCTACACCTTC. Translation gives CASSSLLGTGDPYGYTF.

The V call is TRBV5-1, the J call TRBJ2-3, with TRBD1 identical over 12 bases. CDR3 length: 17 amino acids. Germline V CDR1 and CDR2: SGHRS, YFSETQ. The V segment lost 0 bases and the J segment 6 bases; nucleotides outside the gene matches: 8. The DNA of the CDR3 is TGCGCCAGCAGCTTGGGAAGGGACAGGGGGCTGGTGGATACGCAGTATTTT. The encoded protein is CASSLGRDRGLVDTQYF.

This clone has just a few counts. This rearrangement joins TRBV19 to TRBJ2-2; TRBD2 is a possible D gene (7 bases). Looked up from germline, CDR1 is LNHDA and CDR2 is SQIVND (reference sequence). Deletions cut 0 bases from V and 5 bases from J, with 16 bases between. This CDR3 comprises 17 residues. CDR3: CASSIDLGRGGTGELFF. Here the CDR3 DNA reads TGTGCCAGTAGTATAGATTTAGGCAGGGGAGGGACCGGGGAGCTGTTTTTT.

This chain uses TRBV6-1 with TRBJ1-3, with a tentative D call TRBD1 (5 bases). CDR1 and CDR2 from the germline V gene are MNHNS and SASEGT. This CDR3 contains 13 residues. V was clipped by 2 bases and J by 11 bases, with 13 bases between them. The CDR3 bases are TGTGCCAGCAGTGAAAAGAAGGGACTGGCCATATATTTT. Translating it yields CASSEKKGLAIYF.

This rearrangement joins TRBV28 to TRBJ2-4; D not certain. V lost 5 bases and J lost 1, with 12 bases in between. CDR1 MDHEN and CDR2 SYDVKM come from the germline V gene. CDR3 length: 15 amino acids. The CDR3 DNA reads TGTGCCAGCAGTCTTCGACAAGTGGCCAAAAACATTCAGTACTTC. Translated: CASSLRQVAKNIQYF.

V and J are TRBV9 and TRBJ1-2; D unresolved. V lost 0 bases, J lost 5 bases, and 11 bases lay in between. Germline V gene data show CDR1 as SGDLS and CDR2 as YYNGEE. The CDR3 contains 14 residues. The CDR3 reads CASSVDQAGYGYTF. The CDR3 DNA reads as TGTGCCAGCAGCGTAGATCAGGCCGGTTATGGCTACACCTTC.

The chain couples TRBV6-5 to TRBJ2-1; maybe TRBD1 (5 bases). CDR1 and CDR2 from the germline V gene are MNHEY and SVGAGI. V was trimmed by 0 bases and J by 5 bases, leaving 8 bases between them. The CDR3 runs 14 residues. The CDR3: CASSYSYRNNEQFF. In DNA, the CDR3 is TGTGCCAGCAGTTACTCATACAGGAACAATGAGCAGTTCTTC.

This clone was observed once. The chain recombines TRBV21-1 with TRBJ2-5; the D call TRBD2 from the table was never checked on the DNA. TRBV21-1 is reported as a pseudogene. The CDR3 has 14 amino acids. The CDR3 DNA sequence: TGTGCCAGCAGCAAGGAGGGTTGTAAAGAGACCCAGTACTTC. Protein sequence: CASSKEGCKETQYF.